What follows describes a single T cell receptor (beta chain). This clone has only a few counts. No cognate antigen has been identified for it. No much larger clone exists at a distance of one base, and base qualities are not known. All of the isolated RNA was reverse transcribed with the High Capacity cDNA Reverse Transcription Kit, so expressed TCRB transcripts were sequenced. Deep immunoSEQ sequencing was performed on naive, central memory and regulatory T cell samples, with an average of about 3.6 million total reads per sample. After sorted cells were lysed in RLT buffer, RNA was extracted with DNase-treated RNeasy Micro or Mini kits, with the choice depending on cell number. Each cell subset was processed on its own to prevent cross-contamination, while patient and healthy donor samples were processed together. The immunoSEQ multiplex PCR was used to amplify TCRB sequences from cDNA, yielding 87-bp fragments that span the CDR3 region. Amplicons were sequenced on the Illumina HiSeq platform. As for how the authors treated the data: PCR bias was computationally corrected using synthetic template baselines, reads within Hamming distance 2 were collapsed, and singletons that could not be merged were discarded. Reads were aligned to IMGT to assign V, D and J genes, CDR3 length, and insertions or deletions at six rearrangement sites. Within each subset, clonotype counts were normalized to the number of sorted cells before true diversity and Gini coefficients were calculated with the tcR R package. Repertoire sharing was quantified using the overlap coefficient calculated on TCRB nucleotide sequences. Out-of-frame TCRB sequences from naive cells were analyzed to stand in for the pre-selection repertoire. Entries here come from immuneACCESS through TCRdb and include only in-frame sequences with V and J called. Some clones fail to appear in such tables; in the studies checked, an unresolved V gene covers under half of the shortfall, and the cause of the remainder is unknown. The V and J calls and clone size were taken over from that table, and D and trimming were inferred from the DNA. The sample profile shows 350,000 or so clones; around a fifth of them were found once. The top ten clones comprise about 0.045% of the sample.

A single peripheral blood draw of approximately 0.11 L on average was collected from each donor into heparinised tubes. Using a panel that included CD45RO, CCR7, CD25, CD127, CD95 and CD27, naive, central memory, regulatory and stem cell-like memory CD4+ T cells were sorted on a BD FACSAria II. All sorted populations exceeded 95% purity. Right away, PBMCs were isolated by Lymphoprep density gradient centrifugation and were stained directly, with no culture step. So that batch effects would be minimized, each experiment stained and sorted samples in pairs, pairing one healthy donor with one patient. This specimen comes from a study of beta chain features in type 1 diabetes (dated 2018 in TCRdb). At the level of the whole study: Mean age, gender distribution, total cell number and subset yield did not differ between patients and healthy donors. Regulatory and stem cell-like memory subsets were isolated from only 8 patients and about eight healthy donors, whereas naive and central memory subsets came from all 28 donors. In the study, recently diagnosed type 1 diabetes patients and matched healthy donors were compared on the TCRB repertoires of their sorted circulating CD4+ T cell subsets. A total of around 110,000,000 sorted cells were examined across all samples, and RNA yield correlated strongly with the number of cells per subset.

What the authors observed across the whole study: In all four CD4+ subsets, TCRB CDR3 length was moderately but significantly shorter in type 1 diabetes patients. The naive, central memory and regulatory TCRB repertoires appeared to resemble one another more closely among patients than among healthy donors. PCR might favor shorter templates, but patient and control samples were amplified and corrected together, so any skew would affect both groups equally. Because small numbers of individuals were included in the HLA sub-analyses, any influence of HLA type on TCRB rearrangement was left unresolved. Because cDNA was sequenced instead of genomic DNA, activated cells with high expression could be over-represented, although the groups did not differ in activation or CD3 levels. Fewer insertions and more nucleotide deletions at VDJ recombination sites were observed in patients with type 1 diabetes, implying thymic rearrangement abnormalities.

This sequence was found in a young woman in good health. Sequencing was performed on naive CD4+ T cells from blood. The cell subset or site label, as the study defines it: true naive CD4+ T cells.

The CDR3 reads CASSLDGQGTYEQYF. In nucleotide form, the sequence is TGTGCCAGCAGCTTGGATGGGCAGGGCACCTACGAGCAGTACTTC. Recombination joined TRBV5-6 with TRBJ2-7; the D gene is perhaps TRBD1, on 5 matching bases. From the cysteine up to the phenylalanine, the CDR3 has a length of 15 residues. Only the CDR3 part of the read is kept: 45 bases, read in frame from the first base. For CDR1 and CDR2, the germline V gene lists SGHDT and YYEEEE. Relative to germline, V is 0 bases shorter and J is 2 bases shorter, with 12 bases between their ends.